This T cell receptor beta chain was sequenced for a study of blood T cell repertoires in COVID-19. Study in general: The cDNA or gDNA used as material had been derived from T cells, B-cell-depleted T cells, or PBMCs.

Clones were read by immunoSEQ multiplex PCR, and TCRdb kept only the in-frame ones, dropping some. Of 250,000 to 300,000 clones listed, 81% are singletons. V lost 5 bases and J lost 1, with 8 bases in between. Per the germline V gene, CDR1 is SGHTA and CDR2 is FQGTGA. The CDR3 extends over 13 amino acids. The sequencing sample was made of peripheral blood. J is TRBJ2-5 and V is TRBV7-3; a weak D match, TRBD2 (5 bases). This TCR came from a woman aged 55-69 years with active or convalescent COVID-19. The CDR3 DNA sequence: TGTGCCAGCAGCCGGGGTCTCCAAGAGACCCAGTACTTC. Translation gives CASSRGLQETQYF.